This TCR beta chain was identified during a study of breast tumors, draining lymph nodes, adjacent tissues. The study's findings and limits: Data only fit, rather than demonstrated, lymph node origin of most tumor T cells. Compared with basal-like, luminal-like tumors shared significantly more repertoire with nontumor tissue. Tumors had less TCR diversity than lymph nodes, more than nontumor tissue.

This clonotype was seen ten or more times. What it recognizes is unknown. V shed 4 bases and J 0 bases; nucleotides not matched to a gene: 7. Germline V gene sequence: CDR1 LGHNA, CDR2 YNFKEQ. This CDR3 is 17 amino acids long. A single record per CDR3 protein comes from TCRdb applying MiXCR to the multiplex PCR reads. The table has 100,000 or so distinct CDR3 sequences, about 20% seen once; the top ten hold around 1.3%. Axillary draining lymph nodes of breast cancer patients supplied the node samples. The sample consisted of axillary lymph node tissue. The rearrangement links TRBV4-2 to TRBJ1-3; 9 bases fit TRBD1. The receptor was derived from a female donor with breast cancer. Some clones in this sample may be carry-over from other donors' samples. CDR3 sequence reads: CASSLRTGASSGNTIYF. The CDR3 DNA reads TGTGCCAGCAGCCTTCGGACAGGGGCTTCCTCTGGAAACACCATATATTTT.